These T cell receptor beta chains were read from a single sample in a study of CD8 T cells in Susac syndrome. A single record per CDR3 protein comes from TCRdb applying MiXCR to the immunoSEQ multiplex PCR reads. This sample yields about 240,000 distinct CDR3 sequences, of which about 96% are seen a single time; 0.1% belongs to the top ten. The sequenced sample was CD4+ T cells from PBMCs. Receptors were obtained from a human donor with Susac syndrome. CDR3s include the opening cysteine and the closing phenylalanine or tryptophan. D genes are given only for firm matches. Clone size is not always given. Where it is, it says once, few, many or a class for expanded clones.

CDR3aa: CSATQEIEAFF; CDR3nt: TGCAGTGCAACCCAGGAGATAGAAGCTTTCTTT; j_gene: TRBJ1-1; d_gene: NA; abundance: NA; v_gene: TRBV20-1; len: 11
CDR3aa: CASSPATSGRSPRETQYF; CDR3nt: TGCGCCAGCAGCCCCGCGACTAGCGGGAGGTCCCCACGGGAGACCCAGTACTTC; j_gene: TRBJ2-5; d_gene: TRBD2; abundance: NA; v_gene: TRBV4-1; len: 18
CDR3aa: CASSPTGRGGDTQYF; CDR3nt: TGTGCCAGCAGTCCCACTGGGAGGGGAGGAGATACGCAGTATTTT; j_gene: TRBJ2-3; d_gene: TRBD2; abundance: NA; v_gene: TRBV6-5; len: 15
CDR3aa: CASSLGLNGNTEAFF; CDR3nt: TGTGCCAGCAGCTTAGGGCTGAATGGGAACACTGAAGCTTTCTTT; j_gene: TRBJ1-1; d_gene: NA; abundance: once; v_gene: TRBV7-9; len: 15
CDR3aa: CASRLAGNSYEQYF; CDR3nt: TGTGCCAGCAGACTAGCGGGCAACTCCTACGAGCAGTACTTC; j_gene: TRBJ2-7; d_gene: TRBD2; abundance: NA; v_gene: TRBV28; len: 14
CDR3aa: CSATPTGLQGEQYF; CDR3nt: TGCAGTGCTACCCCGACGGGCCTCCAAGGGGAGCAGTACTTC; j_gene: TRBJ2-7; d_gene: NA; abundance: NA; v_gene: TRBV20-1; len: 14
CDR3aa: CASSPLTSGYNEQFF; CDR3nt: TGTGCCAGCTCACCTCTGACTAGCGGCTACAATGAGCAGTTCTTC; j_gene: TRBJ2-1; d_gene: TRBD2; abundance: NA; v_gene: TRBV18; len: 15
CDR3aa: CASSPGGEGFYEQYF; CDR3nt: TGTGCTAGCAGCCCCGGGGGGGAAGGTTTCTACGAGCAGTACTTC; j_gene: TRBJ2-7; d_gene: TRBD2; abundance: NA; v_gene: TRBV7-7; len: 15
CDR3aa: CASSRDRLTHEQYF; CDR3nt: TGTGCCAGCTCCCGGGACAGGCTAACCCACGAGCAGTACTTC; j_gene: TRBJ2-7; d_gene: TRBD1; abundance: NA; v_gene: TRBV18; len: 14
CDR3aa: CASTPPLGKLASYNEQFF; CDR3nt: TGTGCCAGCACCCCCCCCCTGGGCAAGCTAGCATCCTACAATGAGCAGTTCTTC; j_gene: TRBJ2-1; d_gene: NA; abundance: NA; v_gene: TRBV28; len: 18
CDR3aa: CSVVAHWNTEAFF; CDR3nt: TGCAGCGTTGTTGCCCATTGGAACACTGAAGCTTTCTTT; j_gene: TRBJ1-1; d_gene: NA; abundance: NA; v_gene: TRBV29-1; len: 13
CDR3aa: CSAGDVDTEAFF; CDR3nt: TGCAGTGCCGGGGATGTCGACACTGAAGCTTTCTTT; j_gene: TRBJ1-1; d_gene: NA; abundance: NA; v_gene: TRBV20-1; len: 12
CDR3aa: CSATWDAGNTIYF; CDR3nt: TGCAGTGCTACTTGGGATGCTGGAAACACCATATATTTT; j_gene: TRBJ1-3; d_gene: NA; abundance: NA; v_gene: TRBV20-1; len: 13
CDR3aa: CATSARGYLRANVLTF; CDR3nt: TGTGCCACCAGCGCCAGGGGGTATCTGAGGGCCAACGTCCTGACTTTC; j_gene: TRBJ2-6; d_gene: TRBD1; abundance: NA; v_gene: TRBV15; len: 16
CDR3aa: CASSSTQGNIQYF; CDR3nt: TGTGCCAGCAGCTCGACTCAGGGGAACATTCAGTACTTC; j_gene: TRBJ2-4; d_gene: NA; abundance: once; v_gene: TRBV7-3; len: 13
CDR3aa: CSASPPTYEQYF; CDR3nt: TGCAGTGCTAGTCCCCCCACCTACGAGCAGTACTTC; j_gene: TRBJ2-7; d_gene: NA; abundance: NA; v_gene: TRBV20-1; len: 12
CDR3aa: CASSLGYTQYF; CDR3nt: TGTGCCAGCAGCTTAGGATATACGCAGTATTTT; j_gene: TRBJ2-3; d_gene: NA; abundance: once; v_gene: TRBV13; len: 11